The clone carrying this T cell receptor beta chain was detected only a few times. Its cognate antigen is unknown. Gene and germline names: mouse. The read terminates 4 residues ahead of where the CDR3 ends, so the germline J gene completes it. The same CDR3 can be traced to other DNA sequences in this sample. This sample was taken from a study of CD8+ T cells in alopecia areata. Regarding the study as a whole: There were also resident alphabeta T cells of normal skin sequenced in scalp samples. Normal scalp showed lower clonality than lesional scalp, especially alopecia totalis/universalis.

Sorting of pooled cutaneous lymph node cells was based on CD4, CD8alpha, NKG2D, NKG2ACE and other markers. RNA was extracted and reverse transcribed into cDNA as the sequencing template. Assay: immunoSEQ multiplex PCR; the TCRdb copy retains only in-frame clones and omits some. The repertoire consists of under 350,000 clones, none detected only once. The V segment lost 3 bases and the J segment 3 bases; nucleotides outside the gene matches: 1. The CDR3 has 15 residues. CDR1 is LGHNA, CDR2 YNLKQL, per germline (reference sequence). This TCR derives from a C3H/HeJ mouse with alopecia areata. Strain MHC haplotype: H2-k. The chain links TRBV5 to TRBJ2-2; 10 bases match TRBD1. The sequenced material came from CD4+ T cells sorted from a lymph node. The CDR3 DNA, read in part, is TGTGCCAGCAGCCAGGGACAGGGGTACACCGGG. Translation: CASSQGQGYTG. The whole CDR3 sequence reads CASSQGQGYTGQLYF.